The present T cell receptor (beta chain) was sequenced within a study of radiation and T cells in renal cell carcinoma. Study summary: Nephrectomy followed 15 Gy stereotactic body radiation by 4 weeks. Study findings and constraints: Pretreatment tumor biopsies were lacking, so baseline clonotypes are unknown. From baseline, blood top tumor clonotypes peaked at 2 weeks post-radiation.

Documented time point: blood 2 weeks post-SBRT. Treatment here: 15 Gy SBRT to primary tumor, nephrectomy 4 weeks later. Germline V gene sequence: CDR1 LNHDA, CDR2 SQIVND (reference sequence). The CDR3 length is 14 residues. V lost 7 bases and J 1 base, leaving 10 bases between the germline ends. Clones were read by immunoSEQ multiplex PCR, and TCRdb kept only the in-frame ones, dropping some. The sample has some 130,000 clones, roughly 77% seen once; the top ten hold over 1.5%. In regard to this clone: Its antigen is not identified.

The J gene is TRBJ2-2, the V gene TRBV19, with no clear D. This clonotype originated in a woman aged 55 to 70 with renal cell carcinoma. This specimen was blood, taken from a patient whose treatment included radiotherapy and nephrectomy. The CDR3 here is CASNPSVNTGELFF. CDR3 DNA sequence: TGTGCCAGTAACCCCTCTGTGAACACCGGGGAGCTGTTTTTT.